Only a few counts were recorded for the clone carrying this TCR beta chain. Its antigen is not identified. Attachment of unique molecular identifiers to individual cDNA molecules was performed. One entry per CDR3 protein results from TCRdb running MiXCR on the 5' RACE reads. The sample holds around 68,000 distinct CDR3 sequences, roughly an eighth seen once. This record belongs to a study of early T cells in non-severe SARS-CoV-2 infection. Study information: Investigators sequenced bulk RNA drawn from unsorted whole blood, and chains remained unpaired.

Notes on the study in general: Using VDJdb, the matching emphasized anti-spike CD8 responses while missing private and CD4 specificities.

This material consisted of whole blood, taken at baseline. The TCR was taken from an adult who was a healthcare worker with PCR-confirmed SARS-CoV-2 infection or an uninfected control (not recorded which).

CDR3 sequence: CASSLLPLGTDTQYF. The DNA of the CDR3 is TGTGCCAGCAGCTTATTGCCTTTGGGCACAGATACGCAGTATTTT. The J gene is TRBJ2-3, the V gene TRBV7-8, with D unclear. The CDR3 contains 15 residues. V was cut by 2 bases and J by 1 base, with 10 bases left in between. Per the germline V gene, CDR1 is SGHVS and CDR2 is FQNEAQ.